This T cell receptor beta chain was sequenced in a study of T cell responses to AZD1222 COVID-19 vaccine. Study conclusions and caveats: Seropositive status at baseline applied to only a handful of AZD1222 recipients. Reportedly, nearly half of unique spike TCRs recognized epitopes outside B.1.351/B.1.1.7 mutations.

The V and J ends lost 9 bases and 3 bases respectively, with 12 bases between them. Germline V CDR1 and CDR2: LNHDA, SQIVND (reference sequence). The CDR3 has 13 residues. The repertoire was sequenced with immunoSEQ multiplex PCR; TCRdb's copy has only in-frame clones and lacks some. In the table there are about 99,000 clones, approximately 86% of which are singletons. Of note for this clone: As yet, its antigen is unknown.

Sequences were derived from peripheral blood, sampled 28 days after the second dose of the MenACWY control vaccine. The chain has TRBV19 and TRBJ2-1, with D possibly being TRBD2 (5 bases). This receptor was taken from an adult who received the MenACWY meningococcal vaccine as a control. The CDR3 protein is CASKDSFYNEQFF. CDR3 DNA sequence: TGTGCCAGCAAGGACTCCTTCTACAATGAGCAGTTCTTC. Full variable domain (remainder filled in from reference TRBV19 and TRBJ2-1): DGGITQSPKYLFRKEGQNVTLSCEQNLNHDAMYWYRQDPGQGLRLIYYSQIVNDFQKGDIAEGYSVSREKKESFPLTVTSAQKNPTAFYLCASKDSFYNEQFFGPGTRLTVL.